The TCR beta chain under discussion was sequenced for a study of OX40 agonist ivuxolimab in advanced cancers. Study in general: Participants averaged approximately 60 years of age (range roughly 23 to 85) and were about 85% male.

Assay: immunoSEQ multiplex PCR; the TCRdb copy retains only in-frame clones and omits some. The top ten hold more than 0.4% of the sample, which has 85,000 to 120,000 clones, around nine tenths seen once. Germline assignment: CDR1 SGHAT and CDR2 FQNNGV. The CDR3 is 15 residues long. Trimming removed 2 bases from V and 2 bases from J, with 9 bases in between. This specimen consisted of CD4+ or CD8+ T cells sorted from blood, obtained in a trial of the OX40 agonist ivuxolimab. The receptor was derived from an adult with an advanced solid tumor such as melanoma, head and neck, liver or kidney cancer. This chain uses TRBV11-2 with TRBJ1-4; no firm D call. The CDR3 nucleotides are TGTGCCAGCAGCTTATTATCCGCTACTAATGAAAAACTGTTTTTT. Protein: CASSLLSATNEKLFF.